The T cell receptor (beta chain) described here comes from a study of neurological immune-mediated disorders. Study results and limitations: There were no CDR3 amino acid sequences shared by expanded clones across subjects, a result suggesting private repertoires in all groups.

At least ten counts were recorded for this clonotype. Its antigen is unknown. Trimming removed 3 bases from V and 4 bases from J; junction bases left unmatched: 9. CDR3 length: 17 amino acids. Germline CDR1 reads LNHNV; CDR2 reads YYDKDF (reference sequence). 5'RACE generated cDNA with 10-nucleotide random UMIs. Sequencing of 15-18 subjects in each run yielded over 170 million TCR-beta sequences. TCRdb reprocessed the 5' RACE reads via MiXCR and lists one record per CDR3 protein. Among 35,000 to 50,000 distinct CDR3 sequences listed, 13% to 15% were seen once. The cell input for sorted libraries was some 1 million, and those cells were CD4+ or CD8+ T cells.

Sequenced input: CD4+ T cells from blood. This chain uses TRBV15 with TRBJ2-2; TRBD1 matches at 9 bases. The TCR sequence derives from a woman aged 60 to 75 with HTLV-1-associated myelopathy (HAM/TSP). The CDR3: CATSSGRDRVITGELFF. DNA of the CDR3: TGTGCCACCAGCAGCGGCCGGGACAGGGTTATCACCGGGGAGCTGTTTTTT.